These 3 T cell receptor beta chains originate from one sample sequenced in a study of blood T cell repertoires in COVID-19. Libraries were prepared by immunoSEQ multiplex PCR; TCRdb keeps only in-frame clonotypes and omits some of them. This table holds roughly 140,000 clones, roughly 85% found once. The sample taken for sequencing was peripheral blood. The receptor set was obtained from a woman aged 55 to 70 with COVID-19, enrolled during active disease.

The sample holds a few counts of this clone. This chain connects TRBV19 to TRBJ1-4, with 7 bases aligning to TRBD1. Trimming took 3 bases from V and 4 from J; bases not matched to a gene: 5. Germline-derived CDR1 and CDR2 are LNHDA and SQIVND (reference sequence). CDR3 length equals 15 residues. The CDR3 DNA follows: TGTGCCAGTAGTATTGGGACAGCCGGTAATGAAAAACTGTTTTTT. This gives the protein CASSIGTAGNEKLFF.

This rearrangement joins TRBV5-1 to TRBJ2-3; D call uncertain. The CDR3 sequence is 16 residues long. Germline V CDR1 and CDR2: SGHRS, YFSETQ. V lost 4 bases to trimming and J lost 1 base, with 16 bases between them. In DNA, the CDR3 is TGCGCCAGCAGCAAAATCTCGTCGGCGGGCACAGATACGCAGTATTTT. Amino acids: CASSKISSAGTDTQYF.

This clone was seen just once. The chain carries TRBV18 and TRBJ1-1; TRBD1 matches at 8 bases. The CDR3 is made up of 13 amino acids. Losses at the gene ends were 5 bases for V and 11 bases for J; bases not matched to a gene: 10. Germline V lookup: CDR1 KGHSH, CDR2 LQKENI. In nucleotides, the CDR3 is TGTGCCAGCTCATCCCAGGGGGCTTCCGGGGCTTTCTTT. Its translation: CASSSQGASGAFF.